Shown below are 30 T cell receptor beta chains from a single sample sequenced in a study of T cells in Graves' hyperthyroidism and ophthalmopathy. Using RNA transcripts as the source, TCR beta CDR3 regions were amplified. In the first-round RT-PCR of the TCR CDR3, the HTBI primer set was used. Using its own MiXCR run on the multiplex PCR reads, TCRdb lists one record per CDR3 protein. The sample contains 700,000 or so distinct CDR3 sequences, less than 20% of which appear only once. Sequenced input: blood. Receptor source: a man between 18 and 29 years old with Graves' hyperthyroidism.

This clonotype occurred many times. The J gene is TRBJ2-3, the V gene TRBV30, with a tentative D call TRBD1 (6 bases). Trimming left V 1 base short and J 4 bases short, with 15 bases between. The CDR3 spans 15 residues. Germline V gene sequence: CDR1 GTSNPN, CDR2 SVGIG (reference sequence). The CDR3 reads CAWSGQGSRADTQYF. The CDR3 coding sequence is TGTGCCTGGAGTGGTCAGGGGAGTCGGGCAGATACGCAGTATTTT.

This clonotype was seen many times. The genes are TRBV28 and TRBJ2-1; possibly TRBD2 for D (5 bases). The CDR3 totals 16 residues. Trimming left V 7 bases short and J 3 bases short, with 19 bases between. CDR1 is MDHEN, CDR2 SYDVKM, per germline. The CDR3 coding sequence is TGTGCCAGCACCTACGGCCTAGCCGGCCTCTACAATGAGCAGTTCTTC. Its protein is CASTYGLAGLYNEQFF.

Details on this clonotype: This CDR3 fails to terminate in the conserved phenylalanine or tryptophan, so it likely reflects a read error. The chain links TRBV12-3 or TRBV12-4 to TRBJ2-7; TRBD1 matches at 10 bases. Trimming at V came to 8 bases and at J to 3 bases, leaving 7 bases not matched to a gene. The CDR3 has 14 residues. The CDR3 bases are TGTGCCAGCGGTACCCGGGACAGGGGCTACGAGCAGTACCTC. Translation gives CASGTRDRGYEQYL.

This clonotype was recorded many times. V is TRBV30 and J is TRBJ2-3; TRBD2 agrees at 9 bases. With V trimmed by 1 base and J by 2 bases, 7 bases remained unmatched. Per the germline V gene, CDR1 is GTSNPN and CDR2 is SVGIG (reference sequence). CDR3 length: 16 residues. The CDR3 is CAWSGLAGPDTDTQYF. As DNA, the CDR3 is TGTGCCTGGAGTGGTCTAGCGGGACCCGACACAGATACGCAGTATTTT.

This clonotype has only a few counts. The chain combines TRBV5-1 with TRBJ2-7, with 11 bases identical to TRBD2. This CDR3 has 14 amino acids. CDR1 and CDR2 from the germline V gene are SGHRS and YFSETQ. V was pared by 6 bases and J by 2 bases, with 4 bases of the junction left unmatched. The chain's CDR3 is CASKTSGRPYEQYF. CDR3 nucleotide sequence: TGCGCCAGCAAAACTAGCGGGAGACCCTACGAGCAGTACTTC.

The genes are TRBV10-1 and TRBJ2-5, with D possibly being TRBD1 (5 bases). This CDR3 spans 14 amino acids. In germline, CDR1 is WNHNN, CDR2 SYGVQD (reference sequence). The V and J ends lost 0 bases and 5 bases respectively, with 10 bases between them. CDR3 protein: CASSESTGRETQYF. The DNA for the CDR3 is TGCGCCAGCAGTGAGTCAACAGGACGGGAGACCCAGTACTTC.

This clonotype has ten or more counts. This chain joins TRBV2 and TRBJ2-5; 9 bases line up with TRBD1. CDR3 size: 15 residues. The germline V gene has CDR1 SNHLY and CDR2 FYNNEI. J was trimmed by 2 bases and V by 6 bases; bases with no gene match: 7. CDR3 coding DNA: TGTGCCAGCAGACGGGGGACAGGGCTACAAGAGACCCAGTACTTC. It translates to CASRRGTGLQETQYF.

This clonotype was picked up many times. V is TRBV5-1 and J is TRBJ2-5; the D gene is possibly TRBD1 (5 bases). The germline gives CDR1 SGHRS, CDR2 YFSETQ. V gave up 0 bases and J gave up 7 bases, with 7 bases separating them. The CDR3 loop spans 12 amino acids. CDR3 region: CASSLEGSTQYF. The CDR3 DNA reads TGCGCCAGCAGCTTGGAGGGGTCGACCCAGTACTTC.

For this clonotype: A much larger clone sits a single nucleotide away, making a read error possible. The rearrangement joins TRBV20-1 to TRBJ1-5; a possible D gene is TRBD1 (6 bases). CDR3 length equals 17 residues. The germline gives CDR1 DFQATT, CDR2 SNEGSKA (reference sequence). DNA of the CDR3: TGCAGTGCTAGAGATCTAGGGGGGCATGGCGGCAATCAGCCCCGGCATTTT. Translating it yields CSARDLGGHGGNQPRHF.

The rearrangement links TRBV9 to TRBJ1-4; D possibly corresponds to TRBD1 (6 bases). This CDR3 has 15 residues. From germline, CDR1 is SGDLS and CDR2 YYNGEE. V lost 4 bases to trimming and J lost 4 bases, with 14 bases between them. The CDR3 spells CASSLQGQGNEKLFF. CDR3 DNA sequence: TGTGCCAGCAGCTTACAGGGTCAGGGTAATGAAAAACTGTTTTTT.

The chain joins TRBV27 to TRBJ2-5; no firm D call. This CDR3 region has 14 residues. Germline assignment: CDR1 MNHEY and CDR2 SMNVEV (reference sequence). V was cut by 4 bases and J by 4 bases, with 13 bases left in between. The CDR3 region is CASSSYTGGETQYF. The CDR3 bases are TGTGCCAGCAGTTCGTACACTGGCGGAGAGACCCAGTACTTC.

This clonotype was seen a few times. The CDR3 coding sequence is TGCAGTGCTAGAGGGGATTCCTACAATGAGCAGTTCTTC. Its translation: CSARGDSYNEQFF. V and J are TRBV20-1 and TRBJ2-1; no definite D call. Trimming left V 1 base short and J 1 base short, with 5 bases between. The CDR3 runs 13 residues. Germline assignment: CDR1 DFQATT and CDR2 SNEGSKA (reference sequence).

The chain joins TRBV7-9 to TRBJ2-6, with D perhaps given as TRBD1 or TRBD2 (5 bases each). Germline V gives CDR1 SEHNR, CDR2 FQNEAQ (reference sequence). The CDR3 length is 16 residues. The V and J ends lost 5 bases and 0 bases respectively, with 11 bases between them. The CDR3 DNA reads TGTGCCAGCAGCCCTGTTGGGGGCTCTGGGGCCAACGTCCTGACTTTC. It is translated as CASSPVGGSGANVLTF.

This clonotype was detected a few times. The chain uses TRBV19 and TRBJ1-1; no firm D call. This CDR3 comprises 16 residues. CDR1 LNHDA and CDR2 SQIVND come from the germline V gene (reference sequence). V lost 2 bases to trimming and J lost 1 base, with 14 bases between them. CDR3 sequence: CASSISWGPTNTEAFF. As DNA, the CDR3 is TGTGCCAGTAGTATATCATGGGGTCCCACGAACACTGAAGCTTTCTTT.

To note about this clonotype: Germline is not matched at one junction end, which may reflect a read error. This rearrangement joins TRBV24-1 to TRBJ2-6; TRBD2 is a possible D gene (6 bases). Germline V gene sequence: CDR1 KGHDR, CDR2 SFDVKD. The CDR3 is made up of 16 amino acids. The chain's CDR3 is CATGEARGSGANVLTF. The CDR3 region has the DNA TGTGCCACCGGTGAGGCGCGGGGCTCTGGGGCCAACGTCCTGACTTTC.

The chain joins TRBV5-5 to TRBJ1-1; D uncertain. The germline gives CDR1 SGHKS, CDR2 YYEKEE (reference sequence). The CDR3 is 14 amino acids. The V end lost 4 bases, the J end lost 0 bases, and 10 bases lay between the germline ends. This CDR3 is CASSTGPMNTEAFF. The CDR3 DNA follows: TGTGCCAGCAGCACCGGGCCGATGAACACTGAAGCTTTCTTT.

This clonotype was detected many times. The CDR3 DNA is TGTGCCAGCAGTTTCAGGGGTACCGGGGAGCTGTTTTTT. As protein: CASSFRGTGELFF. The chain recombines TRBV28 with TRBJ2-2, with D tentatively TRBD1 (6 bases). The germline CDR1 and CDR2 sequences are MDHEN and SYDVKM. V lost 3 bases and J 5 bases, leaving 7 bases between the germline ends. The CDR3 spans 13 residues.

This clonotype was found a few times. The rearrangement joins TRBV30 to TRBJ2-7, with 7 bases fitting TRBD1. In germline, CDR1 is GTSNPN, CDR2 SVGIG (reference sequence). J was trimmed by 5 bases and V by 1 base; bases with no gene match: 11. The CDR3 is made up of 15 amino acids. This CDR3 reads CAWSEPGQRFHEQYF. Written as DNA, the CDR3 is TGTGCCTGGAGTGAGCCGGGACAGCGGTTTCACGAGCAGTACTTC.

Only a few counts were recorded for this clonotype. This sequence joins TRBV28 and TRBJ1-5; maybe TRBD1 (5 bases). This CDR3 is 15 amino acids long. Germline values: CDR1 MDHEN, CDR2 SYDVKM. V lost 5 bases and J lost 4, with 15 bases in between. CDR3 in DNA: TGTGCCAGCAGTGCCAATGTAGGGGCGAATCAGCCCCAGCATTTT. This translates into CASSANVGANQPQHF.

This clonotype was observed many times. The chain joins TRBV11-2 to TRBJ1-2; a possible D gene is TRBD1 (5 bases). Per the germline V gene, CDR1 is SGHAT and CDR2 is FQNNGV. V was trimmed by 1 base and J by 4 bases, leaving 13 bases between them. CDR3 length: 15 residues. CDR3 loop: CASSLAPGSSYGYTF. The CDR3 DNA follows: TGTGCCAGCAGCTTAGCCCCAGGGAGCAGCTATGGCTACACCTTC.

As concerns this clonotype: One end of the junction does not line up with germline, which may come from a read error. V and J are TRBV20-1 and TRBJ2-3, with D maybe TRBD2 (5 bases). The CDR3 has 15 residues. The germline CDR1 and CDR2 sequences are DFQATT and SNEGSKA (reference sequence). CDR3 DNA: TGCAGTGCACCGAACGGACTTTCTAACACAGATACACAGTATTTT. This codes for CSAPNGLSNTDTQYF.

This clonotype was seen repeatedly, ten times or more. The chain uses TRBV11-2 and TRBJ2-7; D not certain. The V gene lost 3 bases and the J gene lost 4 bases, with 10 bases spanning the gap. The germline gives CDR1 SGHAT, CDR2 FQNNGV. The CDR3 runs to 13 residues. CDR3 DNA: TGTGCCAGCAGCTTCTCGCCTCTATACGAGCAGTACTTC. It is translated as CASSFSPLYEQYF.

This clonotype was picked up a small number of times. This may come from a read error, since a much larger clone is one base off. The chain has TRBV12-3 or TRBV12-4 and TRBJ2-1; 12 nucleotides align to TRBD2. This CDR3 has 14 amino acids. The CDR3 loop is CASGLAGGNNGQFF. The DNA for the CDR3 is TGTGCCAGCGGGCTAGCGGGAGGGAACAATGGGCAGTTCTTC.

Only a few counts were recorded for this clonotype. This may be a read error, as it is one base from a much larger clone. CDR3: CASSLLVTSMAQHF. The CDR3 nucleotides read TGTGCCAGCAGTTTATTGGTGACTAGTATGGCGCAGCATTTT. The chain has TRBV28 and TRBJ1-5; D is unresolved. The CDR3 extends over 14 amino acids. V was shortened by 1 base and J by 13 bases, with 17 bases between the two germline ends. Germline-derived CDR1 and CDR2 are MDHEN and SYDVKM.

The table lists this clonotype with many counts. The chain carries TRBV7-2 and TRBJ1-1, with D uncertain. The CDR3 runs to 15 residues. Looked up from germline, CDR1 is SGHTA and CDR2 is FQGNSA. Trimming cost V 1 base and J 3 bases, with 12 bases left between them. The CDR3 DNA is TGTGCCAGCAGCTTAGTGGCGGGAATGGACACTGAAGCTTTCTTT. Encoded protein: CASSLVAGMDTEAFF.

V is TRBV7-2 and J is TRBJ1-2, with unresolved D. Per germline, CDR1 SGHTA and CDR2 FQGNSA. The CDR3 extends over 13 amino acids. Trimming pared 1 base from V and 7 bases from J, leaving 10 bases between. CDR3 in amino acids: CASSLEIGGGYTF. CDR3 coding DNA: TGTGCCAGCAGCTTAGAAATAGGAGGTGGCTACACCTTC.

The sample holds a few counts of this clonotype. This chain connects TRBV7-3 to TRBJ2-3, with 9 bases identical to TRBD2. Germline CDR1 is SGHTA and CDR2 is FQGTGA. This CDR3 is 14 amino acids long. V trimming: 7 bases; J trimming: 6 bases; junction bases outside the gene matches: 8. The CDR3 spells CASTSSGVGDTQYF. CDR3 in DNA: TGTGCCAGCACCTCTAGCGGGGTAGGGGATACGCAGTATTTT.

The chain has TRBV5-5 and TRBJ2-1; D uncertain. Between the trimmed V and J ends, which lost 6 bases and 9 bases, there was a span of 16 bases. Germline CDR1 reads SGHKS; CDR2 reads YYEKEE (reference sequence). This CDR3 has 13 amino acids. The CDR3 DNA follows: TGTGCCAGCATCATGAAAGGTTCCGGTGAGCAGTTCTTC. Translated: CASIMKGSGEQFF.

The rearrangement uses TRBV6-2 or TRBV6-3 and TRBJ2-5; D possibly corresponds to TRBD1 (6 bases). The CDR3 runs to 13 residues. The germline V and J ends were trimmed by 6 bases and 2 bases, with 10 bases remaining between them. The V gene's germline CDR1 is MNHEY and CDR2 SVGEGT. CDR3: CASRNTGQETQYF. The CDR3 nucleotides are TGTGCCAGCAGGAACACAGGGCAAGAGACCCAGTACTTC.

The chain links TRBV11-3 to TRBJ2-2, with TRBD2 identical over 13 bases. The CDR3 contains 17 residues. Germline assignment: CDR1 SGHNT and CDR2 YENEEA. V was pared by 5 bases and J by 4 bases, with 7 bases of the junction left unmatched. CDR3: CASSVTSGRARTGELFF. CDR3 DNA: TGTGCCAGCAGCGTAACTAGCGGGAGGGCCCGCACCGGGGAGCTGTTTTTT.